The T cell receptor (beta chain) described here comes from a study of a mutant IDH1 vaccine in newly diagnosed glioma (TCRdb year 2021). About the study as a whole: Across visits V03 through V10, patients got a total of eight vaccinations, given in weeks 1, 3, 5, 7, 11, 15, 19 and 23. Vaccination was initiated 4-6 weeks after radiotherapy alone, or concurrently with temozolomide cycles in the chemotherapy-containing groups. Of the 32 treated patients, about 60% were male and 37.5% were female, and the mean age was about 40 years. Prior to enrollment, patients had been given standard therapy consisting of radiotherapy alone, temozolomide alone, or radiochemotherapy with temozolomide, with the combination given to most patients. Six visits were used for peripheral blood collection: V03 (baseline), V05, V07, V10, V12 and V13. For exploratory analyses, longitudinal TCRB deep sequencing was carried out in more than 20 treated patients wherever samples were available. What the study reported, not specific to this receptor: Vaccine-induced immune responses across multiple MHC alleles were detected in 93.3% of patients. The authors stated that sample limitations prevented analyses of patient blood samples from being reproduced. Availability determined which PBMC samples were chosen for TCRB deep sequencing. Changes in the top peripheral T cell clonotypes picked up by TCRB sequencing did not appear to be linked to pseudoprogression.

The intended sense of this specimen's time point label: week 5, during vaccination. Each vaccine dose was 300 ug of a 20-mer mutant IDH1 peptide in Montanide, given subcutaneously with topical imiquimod. The donors had newly diagnosed IDH1-mutant astrocytomas of WHO grade 3 or 4 that showed loss of nuclear ATRX. The samples were drawn from NOA16, a multicentre, single-arm, open-label phase I trial in Germany that tested a mutant IDH1 peptide vaccine in humans for the first time. The DNeasy Blood and Tissue Kit was used to extract genomic DNA from EDTA blood for TCRB sequencing. Clipping removes 2 bases from V and 6 bases from J, with 2 as the unmatched junction base count. Inclusive of the bounding cysteine and phenylalanine, the CDR3 is 13 residues long. Only the CDR3 DNA is retained, 39 bases long and in frame from the first base. Taken from the germline V gene (reference sequence), the CDR1 and CDR2 loops are MNHEY and SMNVEV.

Comment on this clone: The antigen it binds to is not known. There are no base qualities to consult, and no much larger clone falls within one base.

The library was made by the immunoSEQ multiplex PCR assay. Rearranged TCR beta chain sequences were amplified with the hsTCRB Kit following the manufacturer's protocol. Sequencing of TCRB libraries was carried out on an Illumina MiSeq. The authors' analysis ran thus. The proprietary platform of the kit vendor was used for demultiplexing, trimming and gene mapping. TCRdb provides this immuneACCESS table in a form limited to in-frame rearrangements. Some clones are lacking; in checked studies, under half of them reflect an unresolved V gene, and why the rest are absent is not known. That table is the source of V, J and clone size, and D and trimming were worked out from the DNA. Recorded for this sample are 50,000 to 70,000 clones; 82% of them occurred a single time. The ten largest clones take up 3% to 3.5% of the sample.

This receptor chain uses TRBV27 and TRBJ1-2; TRBD1 agrees with 8 junctional bases. This specimen consisted of PBMCs, obtained from a glioma patient whose treatment included an IDH1 peptide vaccine. This clonotype was obtained from a woman in her late teens or twenties with glioma. Some clones in this sample may be carry-over from other donors' samples. The CDR3 is CASSLGQGNGYTF. DNA sequence: TGTGCCAGCAGTTTAGGACAGGGCAATGGCTACACCTTC.